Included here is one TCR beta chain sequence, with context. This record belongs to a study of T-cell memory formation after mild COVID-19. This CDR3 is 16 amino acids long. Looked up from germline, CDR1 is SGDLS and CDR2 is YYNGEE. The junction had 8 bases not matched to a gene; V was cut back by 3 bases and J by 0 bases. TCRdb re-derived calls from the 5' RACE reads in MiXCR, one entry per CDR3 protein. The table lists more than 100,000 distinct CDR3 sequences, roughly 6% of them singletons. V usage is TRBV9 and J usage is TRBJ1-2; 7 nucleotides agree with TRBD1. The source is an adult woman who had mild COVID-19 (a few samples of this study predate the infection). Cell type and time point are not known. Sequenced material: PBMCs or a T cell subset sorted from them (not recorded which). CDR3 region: CASSAQGGTANYGYTF. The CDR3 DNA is TGTGCCAGCAGCGCCCAGGGGGGGACAGCTAACTATGGCTACACCTTC.